These T cell receptor beta chains were read from a single sample in a study of blood T cells in healthy people across ages. TCRdb re-called the 5' RACE reads through MiXCR, storing one row per CDR3 protein. The sample includes 1.4 million to 1.5 million distinct CDR3 sequences, roughly 45% of them seen just once. Material for sequencing was blood. The receptor source for this set is a woman aged 18-29 years in good health. CDR3s leave out the opening cysteine and the closing phenylalanine or tryptophan. Fields, in order: CDR3 protein, J gene, V gene.

CDR3 protein: ASSKGLANYNEQF
J gene: TRBJ2-1
V gene: TRBV18

CDR3 protein: ASSPASGRANTGELF
J gene: TRBJ2-2
V gene: TRBV3-1

CDR3 protein: ASSLVGLAGSDTQY
J gene: TRBJ2-3
V gene: TRBV12-3/TRBV12-4

CDR3 protein: ASSLREGSSTDTQY
J gene: TRBJ2-3
V gene: TRBV7-8

CDR3 protein: SASRQGGY
J gene: TRBJ2-7
V gene: TRBV20-1

CDR3 protein: ASTQLGFTEQF
J gene: TRBJ2-1
V gene: TRBV7-6

CDR3 protein: SVVPTGDHGYT
J gene: TRBJ1-2
V gene: TRBV29-1

CDR3 protein: ASSLALLPPYEQY
J gene: TRBJ2-7
V gene: TRBV7-9

CDR3 protein: ASSVLDHPNYGYT
J gene: TRBJ1-2
V gene: TRBV9

CDR3 protein: ASSWRSSGANVLT
J gene: TRBJ2-6
V gene: TRBV12-3/TRBV12-4

CDR3 protein: SAREGDASPLH
J gene: TRBJ1-6
V gene: TRBV20-1

CDR3 protein: ASGLGPGLAGGPSDTQY
J gene: TRBJ2-3
V gene: TRBV12-5